This T cell receptor beta chain was sequenced in a study of CD8 T cells in ankylosing spondylitis. 5'-RACE, quantitative and with molecular barcodes, yielded the TCR beta libraries. TCRdb itself ran the 5' RACE reads through MiXCR, one entry per CDR3 protein. The top ten clones hold about 10% of a sample with under 200,000 distinct CDR3 sequences, approximately 12% of them seen once. This CDR3 region has 15 residues. The germline V gene encodes CDR1 MDHEN and CDR2 SYDVKM. The V and J ends lost 9 bases and 5 bases, in that order; junction bases with no gene match: 13. General study findings and limits: CD8+ disease-linked clones were present at relatively low frequencies in blood. Blood of patients with ankylosing spondylitis appeared to be characterized by a TCR beta motif of several highly homologous variants. Reports of some motif variants in reactive arthritis synovial fluid and blood predate this one.

In its sample, this clonotype was seen many times. The antigen remains undetermined. This sequence joins TRBV28 and TRBJ1-5, with 7 bases matching TRBD1. This TCR derives from a female donor with ankylosing spondylitis or in good health (not recorded which). The material sequenced was blood, either unsorted or a sorted T cell fraction (not recorded which). The CDR3 reads CASWRTRGPYQPQHF. Written as DNA, the CDR3 is TGTGCCAGTTGGAGGACGAGGGGGCCATATCAGCCCCAGCATTTT. The complete variable domain, with remaining parts taken from reference TRBV28 and TRBJ1-5, reads DVKVTQSSRYLVKRTGEKVFLECVQDMDHENMFWYRQDPGLGLRLIYFSYDVKMKEKGDIPEGYSVSREKKERFSLILESASTNQTSMYLCASWRTRGPYQPQHFGDGTRLSIL.